This T cell receptor (beta chain) was observed in a study of blood T cell repertoires in COVID-19. Overall study context: Material from acute and convalescent COVID-19 was sourced from the United States, Italy and Spain. PBMCs, B-cell-depleted T cells, or T cells were the source of the cDNA or gDNA that made up the material.

The CDR3 consists of 14 residues. The V gene's germline CDR1 is SGHRS and CDR2 YFSETQ. The V and J ends lost 4 bases and 4 bases respectively, with 12 bases between them. Followed over time, Seattle patients had been enrolled while infection was active. Original data processing: Reference gene primers were amplified, and this amplification served to estimate nucleated cell counts. TCRdb keeps only in-frame clones here, not all; method: immunoSEQ multiplex PCR. That table supplies the V and J calls and clone size; D and trimming were determined from the DNA. This sample yields roughly 150,000 clones, of which about 85% are seen a single time; approximately 8.1% belongs to the top ten.

The receptor's source is an elderly woman with COVID-19, enrolled during active disease. The chain recombines TRBV5-1 with TRBJ1-3; D uncertain. The sequenced sample was peripheral blood. CDR3 sequence: CASSPGELGNTIYF. The CDR3 DNA is TGCGCCAGCAGCCCCGGGGAGTTGGGAAACACCATATATTTT.